The source of this T cell receptor beta chain is a study of response to subunit inactivated influenza vaccine. This clonotype was counted only a few times. In TCRdb, the RT-PCR reads were re-called with MiXCR into one record per CDR3 protein. The sample shows under 550,000 distinct CDR3 sequences, about 7.6% of them seen only once. The germline V gene has CDR1 SQVTM and CDR2 ANQGSEA. V lost 7 bases and J lost 6; bases outside the gene matches: 8. This CDR3 contains 13 residues. V gene TRBV29-1 combines with J gene TRBJ2-7; 11 bases line up with TRBD1. This TCR derives from a man aged 50 to 69 who received an inactivated influenza vaccine. Here the sequenced sample was PBMCs from blood, taken 23 months after vaccination. The CDR3 DNA reads as TGCAGCGCTGGGGGACAGGGGGTTTCCGAGCAGTACTTC. Translated: CSAGGQGVSEQYF.